This TCR beta chain was captured by sequencing in a study of cytomegalovirus exposure and HLA in healthy donors. PCR amplification relied on 60 Vbeta primers (plus 13 Jbeta primers). Sequencing used immunoSEQ multiplex PCR; TCRdb keeps in-frame clones, though not all of them. The sample has fewer than 150,000 clones; approximately 77% are singletons. Study-level findings and limits: HLA alleles showed associations with 16,951 TCR beta sequences in a later analysis, at a 0.05 false discovery rate. TCR beta V- and J-gene trimming was later associated with a missense DCLRE1C variant. Prior analysis indicated that the majority of TCR beta V segments exhibited productivity approximately 87% or approximately 30% of the time.

Worth noting for this clone: Its antigen is as yet unknown.

This clonotype was sampled from a woman aged 45-60 years in good health and CMV-seronegative. The sample was PBMCs.

The CDR3 sequence is CASSLHRGANEQFF. CDR3 coding DNA: TGTGCCAGCAGCTTACACCGGGGGGCCAATGAGCAGTTCTTC. The V and J genes are TRBV11-3 and TRBJ2-1; D may be TRBD2 (7 bases). The CDR3 sequence is 14 residues long. Germline V gene data show CDR1 as SGHNT and CDR2 as YENEEA. V lost 2 bases to trimming and J lost 6 bases, with 11 bases between them.